The following is a T cell receptor (beta chain) sequence with its context. This clone showed up just a few times. The target of this receptor is not known. Per-base quality was not reported, and no clone a single base away is much larger than it. CDR1 and CDR2, per the germline V gene (reference sequence), are LNHDA and SQIVND. V loses 5 bases of germline sequence and J loses 1 base, and the interval between the two ends is 14 bases. Spanning cysteine to phenylalanine, the CDR3 consists of 15 amino acids. Kept here is only the CDR3 DNA, which spans 45 bases and is read in frame from base 1. TCR CDR3 regions were amplified from genomic DNA by multiplex PCR using the deep immunoSEQ assay. Genomic DNA extracted from each cell subset was distributed evenly over all wells of several immunoSEQ 96-well plates, and each plate served as one replicate. For sorted subsets, about 200 ng genomic DNA, equal to about 30,000 T cell genomes, was loaded into each replicate PCR. Purified libraries were quantified with a Qubit 3.0 fluorometer, sized on a Bioanalyzer 2100, and re-quantified with the KAPA Library Quantification kit. Every immunoSEQ 96-well plate was sequenced on a dedicated single-read 150-cycle Illumina NextSeq 550 flow cell. As for the authors' bioinformatics: The immunoSEQ output contained only junctional sequences without quality scores, so filtering could not match that applied to full-length reads. To assign V/J genes and CDR3, sequences were annotated using PyIR, a Python wrapper for IgBLAST v1.9, with IMGT germline references. Reads were removed for weak V/J assignments (E-value above 1e-6), missing CDR3, stop codons, out-of-frame junctions, or ambiguous translated residues. V3J clonotypes were defined as sequences sharing an identical inferred V gene, J gene, and CDR3 amino acid sequence. The percentage overlap between two repertoires was calculated by dividing the number of shared unique clonotypes by the size of the smaller repertoire. Repertoire richness was assessed with RTK rarefaction, the Chao1 estimator, and Recon v2.1 estimates of unobserved clonotypes. Generation probabilities were computed with OLGA for all TCRbeta clonotypes obtained by the gDNA method from a few donors. As stored in TCRdb, this immuneACCESS dataset retains in-frame rearrangements with V and J assigned. A fraction of the clones does not appear; measured against another copy, unresolved V genes explain less than half of the discrepancy, and the remainder lacks a known reason. V, J and clone size are those of that table, while D and trimming were read from the DNA. Here the sample has approximately 98,000 clones; under 70% occur a single time. The ten largest clones add up to around 25% of the sample.

Donors were healthy HIV-negative adults with no recently reported acute infections or vaccinations. All donors were Caucasian adults living in Nashville, Tennessee, USA. CD8 memory samples consisted of magnetically selected CD45RO+ cells combined with CCR7-negative CD45RA+ effector memory (TemRA) cells. Blood was collected by leukapheresis, and PBMCs were isolated by Ficoll-Histopaque density gradient centrifugation and then cryopreserved in liquid nitrogen vapor phase. Purity and quantity of every magnetically sorted T cell population were checked by analytical flow cytometry. Genomic DNA was isolated from each sorted fraction and quantified by UV absorbance on a Nanodrop 2000c. This entry is derived from a study of shared clonotypes between healthy human individuals (dated by TCRdb to the early 2020s). Describing the broader study: The cohort included three men and a couple of women between 18 and 49 years of age. For each donor, three plates each were used for CD4 naive and CD4 memory, two plates were used for CD8 naive, and one plate was used for CD8 memory. To increase sequencing depth and limit assay-specific biases, TCR repertoire library preparation and sequencing were carried out by different laboratories using diverse techniques. To estimate repertoire size and how much clonotype sharing occurs between individuals, the study deeply sequenced the blood TCR repertoires of 4 to 6 healthy adults. Each donor's leukapheresis produced roughly between roughly 0.94 and 9.5 billion PBMCs.

Study-wide findings and limitations: Naive subsets generally had larger estimated clonotype richness than memory subsets did. Even with the large sequencing depth, rarefaction of the sorted-subset datasets indicated that sequencing was incomplete. Sampling was restricted to blood, and TCR repertoires in tissues likely differ from the TCR repertoires found in blood. Based on pairwise subsampling, the degree of clonotype sharing among donors was expected to be affected by sequencing depth. Sharing across a handful of donors was observed for approximately 4.6% of naive CD4, under 4% of naive CD8, 2% to 2.5% of memory CD4, and about 0.4% of memory CD8 clonotypes. Because the study included only a small number of donors, the genetic and exposure-history diversity represented was limited. Clonotypes shared by all four sorted-subset donors showed higher generation probabilities than non-shared clonotypes.

This clonotype originated in a woman younger than 45 in good health. The chain is made from TRBV19 and TRBJ1-2; the D gene is not confidently resolved. The sequenced material came from memory CD8+ T cells sorted from blood. This specimen's cell subset or site label, interpreted: CD45RO+ cells pooled with CCR7-negative TemRA cells. In nucleotides, the sequence is TGTGCCAGTAGTGAGGACGCCTTCCTTAACTATGGCTACACCTTC. It translates as CASSEDAFLNYGYTF.